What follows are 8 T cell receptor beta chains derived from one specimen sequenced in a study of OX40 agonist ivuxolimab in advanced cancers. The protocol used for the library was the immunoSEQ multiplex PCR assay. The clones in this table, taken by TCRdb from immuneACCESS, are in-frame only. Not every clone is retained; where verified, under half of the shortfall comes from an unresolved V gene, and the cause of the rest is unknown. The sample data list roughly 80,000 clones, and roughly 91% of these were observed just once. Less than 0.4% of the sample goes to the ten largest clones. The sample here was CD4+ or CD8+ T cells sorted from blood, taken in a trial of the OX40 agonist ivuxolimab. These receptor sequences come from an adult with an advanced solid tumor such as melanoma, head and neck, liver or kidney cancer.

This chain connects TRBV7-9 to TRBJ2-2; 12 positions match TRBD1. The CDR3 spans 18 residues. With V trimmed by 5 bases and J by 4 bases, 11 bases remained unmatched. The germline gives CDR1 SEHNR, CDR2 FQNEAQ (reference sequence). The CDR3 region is CASSTGTGGSLSTGELFF. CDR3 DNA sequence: TGTGCCAGCAGCACCGGGACAGGGGGCAGTCTTAGCACCGGGGAGCTGTTTTTT.

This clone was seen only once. The CDR3 coding sequence is TGTGCCAGCAGCTTGGCCGGGACAGGGAACACCGGGGAGCTGTTTTTT. This codes for CASSLAGTGNTGELFF. The gene calls are TRBV5-8 and TRBJ2-2; 8 bases fit TRBD1. The ends lost 0 bases at V and 1 base at J; junction bases unmatched: 2. The CDR3 is 16 residues long. Germline V CDR1 and CDR2: SGHTS, YDEGEE.

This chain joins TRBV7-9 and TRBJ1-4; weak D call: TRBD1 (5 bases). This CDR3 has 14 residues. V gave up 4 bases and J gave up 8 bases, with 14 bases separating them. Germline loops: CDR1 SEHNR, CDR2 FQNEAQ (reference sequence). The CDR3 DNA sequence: TGTGCCAGCAGCTCCAGGGAAAGTCGGGAAAAACTGTTTTTT. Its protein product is CASSSRESREKLFF.

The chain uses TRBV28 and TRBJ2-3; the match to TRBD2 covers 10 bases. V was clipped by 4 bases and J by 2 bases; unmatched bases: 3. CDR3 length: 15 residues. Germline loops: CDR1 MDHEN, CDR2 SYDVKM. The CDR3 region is CASSSSGGFTDTQYF. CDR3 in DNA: TGTGCCAGCAGTTCTAGCGGGGGATTCACAGATACGCAGTATTTT.

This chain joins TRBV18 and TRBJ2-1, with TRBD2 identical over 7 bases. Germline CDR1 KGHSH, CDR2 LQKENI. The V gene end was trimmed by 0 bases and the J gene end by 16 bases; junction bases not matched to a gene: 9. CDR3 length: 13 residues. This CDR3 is CASSPPGLPNTFF. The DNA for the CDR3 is TGTGCCAGCTCACCACCGGGACTACCAAATACTTTCTTC.

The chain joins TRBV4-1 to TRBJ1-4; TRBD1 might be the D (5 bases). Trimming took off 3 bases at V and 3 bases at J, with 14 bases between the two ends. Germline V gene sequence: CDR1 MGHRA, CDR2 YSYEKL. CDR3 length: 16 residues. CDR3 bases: TGCGCCAGCAGCCAGCGGGGGACCGTGCCTAATGAAAAACTGTTTTTT. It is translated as CASSQRGTVPNEKLFF.

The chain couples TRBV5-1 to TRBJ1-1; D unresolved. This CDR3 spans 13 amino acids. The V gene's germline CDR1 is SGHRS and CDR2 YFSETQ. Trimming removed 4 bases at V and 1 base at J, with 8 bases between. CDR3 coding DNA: TGCGCCAGCAGCCCCGCGGGGAACACTGAAGCTTTCTTT. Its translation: CASSPAGNTEAFF.

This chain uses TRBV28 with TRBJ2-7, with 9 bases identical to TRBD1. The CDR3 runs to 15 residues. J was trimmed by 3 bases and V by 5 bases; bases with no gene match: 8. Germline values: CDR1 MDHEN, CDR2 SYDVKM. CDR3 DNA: TGTGCCAGCAGTACCTACGGGACAGGGTACTACGAGCAGTACTTC. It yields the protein CASSTYGTGYYEQYF.